This TCR beta chain emerged from a study of cytomegalovirus exposure and HLA in healthy donors. For this clone: The antigen remains unidentified.

Here immunoSEQ multiplex PCR was the method, and the copy in TCRdb shows in-frame clones only, minus some. The table includes about 220,000 clones, 85% to 95% detected once. Germline values: CDR1 MNHNS, CDR2 SASEGT. The CDR3 spans 14 residues. With V trimmed by 8 bases and J by 9 bases, 6 bases remained unmatched. Study conclusions and caveats: Within the 90 to 150 validation repertoires, first-cohort TCR clusters tended to co-occur, according to a later analysis. Among TCR sequences, most were rare, though some public TCRs appeared in many donors.

This clonotype was sampled from a young woman in good health and CMV-seronegative. Sample: PBMCs. V is TRBV6-1 and J is TRBJ2-1; 14 positions agree with TRBD2. The CDR3 DNA is TGTGCCAGCGAAGGGACTAGCGGGAGTTTTGAGCAGTTCTTC. Translating it yields CASEGTSGSFEQFF.